Listed here are 9 T cell receptor beta chains from one sample, sequenced in a study of T cells in pancreatic ductal adenocarcinoma. The method was immunoSEQ multiplex PCR; TCRdb's version includes in-frame clones alone and lacks a portion of them. The table lists under 30,000 clones, just over 90% of them singletons. The selected patients with pancreatic ductal adenocarcinoma had surgery but no neoadjuvant therapy. Sequencing was carried out using PBMCs. The receptors were sampled from a human donor with pancreatic ductal adenocarcinoma.

The V call is TRBV28, the J call TRBJ2-5; TRBD1 agrees at 9 bases. There are 19 residues in the CDR3. Per germline, CDR1 MDHEN and CDR2 SYDVKM. Trimming took 2 bases from V and 0 from J; bases not matched to a gene: 13. The CDR3 nucleotides read TGTGCCAGCAGTTTACCGGGGACAGGGTCGGGGGTGTACCAAGAGACCCAGTACTTC. It yields the protein CASSLPGTGSGVYQETQYF.

The genes are TRBV7-9 and TRBJ2-3; D remains ambiguous. Germline assignment: CDR1 SEHNR and CDR2 FQNEAQ (reference sequence). The CDR3 has 13 residues. The V end lost 1 base, the J end lost 1 base, and 3 bases lay between the germline ends. The CDR3 sequence: CASSLGGTDTQYF. CDR3 nucleotides: TGTGCCAGCAGCTTAGGAGGCACAGATACGCAGTATTTT.

This clone was observed a single time. The chain joins TRBV19 to TRBJ2-1; either TRBD1 or TRBD2 may fit D (8 bases each). The CDR3 length is 17 residues. V was clipped by 2 bases and J by 4 bases, with 18 bases between them. The germline V gene encodes CDR1 LNHDA and CDR2 SQIVND (reference sequence). The CDR3: CASSIYRGTRLYNEQFF. CDR3 sequence (DNA): TGTGCCAGTAGTATATACAGGGGGACTAGATTATACAATGAGCAGTTCTTC.

The CDR3 region is CASREDVFSEVPEQYF. Written as DNA, the CDR3 is TGCGCCAGCAGAGAGGATGTTTTCTCCGAGGTGCCAGAGCAGTACTTC. The rearrangement links TRBV5-1 to TRBJ2-7; no firm D call. Germline V gives CDR1 SGHRS, CDR2 YFSETQ. Trimming removed 5 bases at V and 7 bases at J, with 25 bases between. This CDR3 contains 16 residues.

The CDR3 DNA is TGTGCCAGCTCACCATCGGGACAGGGCTCTGGAAACACCATATATTTT. It specifies CASSPSGQGSGNTIYF. The V gene is TRBV18, the J gene TRBJ1-3, with TRBD1 identical over 9 bases. The CDR3 loop spans 16 amino acids. V lost 2 bases, J lost 0 bases, and 2 bases stayed unmatched. Germline V gene data show CDR1 as KGHSH and CDR2 as LQKENI.

The chain employs TRBV15 and TRBJ2-2; D unclear. Germline V CDR1 and CDR2: LNHNV, YYDKDF (reference sequence). The CDR3 has 13 residues. Trimming stripped 1 base from V and 5 bases from J, with 5 bases between. CDR3 protein: CATSRGDTGELFF. CDR3 nucleotides: TGTGCCACCAGCAGAGGTGATACCGGGGAGCTGTTTTTT.

This chain links TRBV4-3 with TRBJ2-1; D could derive from TRBD1 or TRBD2 (5 bases each). This CDR3 comprises 15 residues. Trimming shortened V by 1 base and J by 7 bases, and 14 bases separated the two germline ends. Germline V gene lookup returns CDR1 LGHNA and CDR2 YSLEER. CDR3 coding DNA: TGCGCCAGCAGCCAAGGAGGGGTAAATCTGAATGAGCAGTTCTTC. The encoded protein is CASSQGGVNLNEQFF.

The rearrangement joins TRBV27 to TRBJ2-7; 14 positions match TRBD2. Germline V lookup: CDR1 MNHEY, CDR2 SMNVEV (reference sequence). This CDR3 comprises 18 residues. V trimming: 4 bases; J trimming: 4 bases; junction bases outside the gene matches: 12. The CDR3 protein is CASSYRRLAGGLSYEQYF. Written as DNA, the CDR3 is TGTGCCAGCAGTTACCGGCGACTAGCGGGAGGGCTGTCATACGAGCAGTACTTC.

The chain has TRBV5-1 and TRBJ1-1; 10 positions match TRBD1. V lost 4 bases to trimming and J lost 3 bases; unmatched junction nucleotides: 9. The CDR3 extends over 16 amino acids. Germline CDR1 reads SGHRS; CDR2 reads YFSETQ. The CDR3 here is CASSNRDRGRDTEAFF. In DNA, the CDR3 is TGCGCCAGCAGCAACCGGGACAGGGGCAGGGACACTGAAGCTTTCTTT.